The 27 T cell receptor beta chains presented below share a single source sample, sequenced in a study of CD8 T cells in ankylosing spondylitis. General study results and limits: Seven to nine highly homologous variants formed a TCR beta motif that appeared characteristic of ankylosing spondylitis blood.

TCRdb ran MiXCR on the 5' RACE reads and lists one entry per CDR3 protein. The table has over 400,000 distinct CDR3 sequences, 25% to 30% seen once; the top ten hold 0.89%. No antigens are known for them. Specimen: blood, either unsorted or a sorted T cell fraction (not recorded which). The source of these receptors is a male donor with ankylosing spondylitis.

In its sample, this clonotype was seen a few times. The chain links TRBV10-3 to TRBJ2-7; D perhaps matches TRBD1 (6 bases). Looked up from germline, CDR1 is ENHRY and CDR2 is SYGVKD. The CDR3 length is 14 residues. Deletions cut 6 bases from V and 2 bases from J, with 14 bases between. CDR3 DNA: TGTGCCATCAGGAGGGCAGGGGCCGCCTACGAGCAGTACGTC. Its protein is CAIRRAGAAYEQYV.

The chain has TRBV6-5 and TRBJ2-2; 8 nucleotides match TRBD2. Germline CDR1 MNHEY, CDR2 SVGAGI. There are 16 residues in the CDR3. The trim removed 2 bases at V and 4 bases at J, leaving 6 bases unmatched. The CDR3 is CASSYRGGAGTGELFF. The CDR3 coding sequence is TGTGCCAGCAGTTACCGGGGGGGGGCAGGCACCGGGGAGCTGTTTTTT.

V is TRBV20-1 and J is TRBJ2-1, with 8 bases that match TRBD1. CDR3 length: 19 residues. The germline V gene has CDR1 DFQATT and CDR2 SNEGSKA (reference sequence). The J segment lost 3 bases and the V segment lost 2 bases, leaving 18 bases of the junction unmatched. CDR3 region: CSARSTGPPGTGLYNEQFF. The CDR3 DNA sequence: TGCAGTGCTAGATCAACGGGGCCCCCCGGGACAGGTCTCTACAATGAGCAGTTCTTC.

This clonotype has a handful of counts. The chain joins TRBV11-2 to TRBJ2-7; D possibly corresponds to TRBD2 (6 bases). CDR1 and CDR2 from the germline V gene are SGHAT and FQNNGV. V lost 6 bases and J lost 6, with 30 bases in between. The CDR3 extends over 18 amino acids. CDR3 nucleotides: TGTGCCAGCAGGACCGGGAGTTCGTCACGGCCCTTCGGGCTCGAGCAGTACGTC. Translating it yields CASRTGSSSRPFGLEQYV.

The chain employs TRBV12-3 or TRBV12-4 and TRBJ1-6; weak D call: TRBD1 (6 bases). V was trimmed by 1 base and J by 1 base, leaving 11 bases between them. The CDR3 totals 17 residues. CDR3 amino acids: CASSLGRGESYNSPLHF. CDR3 DNA: TGTGCCAGCAGTTTAGGCAGGGGAGAATCCTATAATTCACCCCTCCACTTT.

CDR3: CSARPSRGPNQPQHF. The DNA of the CDR3 is TGCAGTGCTAGACCATCCCGAGGACCCAATCAGCCCCAGCATTTT. This chain links TRBV20-1 with TRBJ1-5; unclear D gene. This CDR3 comprises 15 residues. V lost 2 bases to trimming and J lost 3 bases, with 14 bases between them. Germline assignment: CDR1 DFQATT and CDR2 SNEGSKA (reference sequence).

This clonotype occurred a few times. The rearrangement uses TRBV7-2 and TRBJ2-3; 7 nucleotides line up with TRBD2. Germline CDR1 SGHTA, CDR2 FQGNSA. Trimming took 4 bases from V and 4 from J; bases not matched to a gene: 8. This CDR3 is 15 amino acids long. CDR3 amino acids: CASSSRARGADTQYF. The CDR3 coding sequence is TGTGCCAGCAGCTCCCGGGCCCGGGGGGCAGATACGCAGTATTTT.

This clonotype showed up just a few times. The genes are TRBV7-2 and TRBJ2-7, with TRBD1 matching over 12 bases. Germline V lookup: CDR1 SGHTA, CDR2 FQGNSA. After removal of 0 bases from V and 6 bases from J, the junction contained 9 bases not matched to a gene. The CDR3 has 17 residues. The CDR3 is CASSLAGVGTGGAEQYF. The CDR3 DNA sequence: TGTGCCAGCAGCTTAGCGGGTGTAGGGACAGGGGGCGCCGAGCAGTACTTC.

There are a few counts of this clonotype. V is TRBV20-1 and J is TRBJ2-5; possibly TRBD2 for D (6 bases). There are 15 residues in the CDR3. CDR1 and CDR2 from the germline V gene are DFQATT and SNEGSKA (reference sequence). V shed 0 bases and J shed 5 bases, with 16 bases lying between them. CDR3 protein: CSARDPGEGGETQYF. Here the CDR3 DNA reads TGCAGTGCTAGAGATCCGGGAGAGGGCGGGGAGACCCAGTACTTC.

This clonotype was counted at least ten times. This chain joins TRBV24-1 and TRBJ2-1; 13 nucleotides agree with TRBD2. CDR3 length: 17 amino acids. V shed 4 bases and J 8 bases; nucleotides not matched to a gene: 10. CDR1 is KGHDR and CDR2 is SFDVKD in the germline V gene. The CDR3 bases are TGTGCCACCAGTGAATACCCGGGACTAGCGGGACTCGATGAGCAGTTCTTC. It encodes CATSEYPGLAGLDEQFF.

This clonotype occurred a few times. J is TRBJ1-1 and V is TRBV7-9; D remains ambiguous. Trimming left V 2 bases short and J 4 bases short, with 17 bases between. CDR1 is SEHNR and CDR2 is FQNEAQ in the germline V gene (reference sequence). The CDR3 has 16 amino acids. The CDR3 DNA reads TGTGCCAGCAGCTTAATACACCTCATCGAGGGCACTGAAGCTTTCTTT. Translation: CASSLIHLIEGTEAFF.

The genes are TRBV20-1 and TRBJ2-3, with D uncertain. Looked up from germline, CDR1 is DFQATT and CDR2 is SNEGSKA (reference sequence). Between the trimmed V and J ends, which lost 0 bases and 6 bases, there was a span of 7 bases. The CDR3 extends over 12 amino acids. Here the CDR3 reads CSAREGSDTQYF. CDR3 nucleotide sequence: TGCAGTGCTAGAGAAGGTTCCGATACGCAGTATTTT.

The chain recombines TRBV12-3 or TRBV12-4 with TRBJ1-1, with D perhaps matching TRBD1 (5 bases). The CDR3 sequence is 13 residues long. Trimming removed 5 bases from V and 7 bases from J, with 14 bases in between. Written as DNA, the CDR3 is TGTGCCAGCAGTCCCAGGGTGTCCCATGAAGCTTTCTTT. It translates to CASSPRVSHEAFF.

This clonotype occurred a few times. The J gene is TRBJ1-6, the V gene TRBV11-2; D gene uncertain. With 1 base removed from V and 7 bases from J, the gap between germline ends came to 11 bases. The germline V gene encodes CDR1 SGHAT and CDR2 FQNNGV. This CDR3 is 15 amino acids long. In nucleotides, the CDR3 is TGTGCCAGCAGCTTAGGTGGAAGACCCAATTCACCCCTCCACTTT. Amino acids: CASSLGGRPNSPLHF.

The chain is built from TRBV24-1 and TRBJ2-5, with 10 bases identical to TRBD1. CDR1 KGHDR and CDR2 SFDVKD come from the germline V gene. CDR3 length equals 16 residues. V gave up 0 bases and J gave up 4 bases; unmatched junction bases: 4. CDR3 coding DNA: TGTGCCACCAGTGATTTGCGGGACAGGGGAGGAGAGACCCAGTACTTC. It specifies CATSDLRDRGGETQYF.

This clonotype was counted only a few times. The chain joins TRBV11-1 to TRBJ2-1; 10 bases are a match to TRBD2. Germline V gives CDR1 SGHAT, CDR2 FQDESV (reference sequence). The CDR3 length is 16 residues. V lost 0 bases, J lost 7 bases, and 6 bases stayed unmatched. CDR3 loop: CASSLALAGDTNEQFF. CDR3 bases: TGTGCCAGCAGCTTAGCGCTAGCGGGAGATACGAATGAGCAGTTCTTC. The entire variable domain, with the rest obtained from reference TRBV11-1 and TRBJ2-1, is as follows: EAEVAQSPRYKITEKSQAVAFWCDPISGHATLYWYRQILGQGPELLVQFQDESVVDDSQLPKDRFSAERLKGVDSTLKIQPAELGDSAMYLCASSLALAGDTNEQFFGPGTRLTVL.

The chain recombines TRBV20-1 with TRBJ2-7, with D possibly TRBD1 on 6 matching bases. Germline-derived CDR1 and CDR2 are DFQATT and SNEGSKA (reference sequence). V was clipped by 5 bases and J by 2 bases, with 13 bases between them. The CDR3 covers 13 residues. As DNA, the CDR3 is TGCAGTGCTTCGTCAGGGGACCCCTACGAGCAGTACGTC. Translated: CSASSGDPYEQYV.

This clonotype was counted between two and nine times. The chain uses TRBV15 and TRBJ2-2, with D possibly being TRBD1 or TRBD2 (6 bases each). V was shortened by 4 bases and J by 6 bases, with 15 bases between the two germline ends. From germline, CDR1 is LNHNV and CDR2 YYDKDF (reference sequence). The CDR3 has 15 residues. Written as DNA, the CDR3 is TGTGCCACCAGCACGGGGGCGTTGGCCTCCGGGGAGCTGTTTTTT. Protein product: CATSTGALASGELFF.

A few counts support this clonotype. The CDR3 bases are TGTGCCAGCAGCCTGACAGGGGCGATTTCACCCCTCCACTTT. Translating it yields CASSLTGAISPLHF. This chain joins TRBV12-3 or TRBV12-4 and TRBJ1-6; 8 positions agree with TRBD1. The CDR3 runs 14 residues. The ends lost 6 bases at V and 9 bases at J; junction bases unmatched: 7.

This clonotype was picked up many times. The chain links TRBV12-3 or TRBV12-4 to TRBJ2-2, with 10 bases that match TRBD2. J was trimmed by 4 bases and V by 5 bases; bases with no gene match: 1. This CDR3 spans 14 amino acids. CDR3 in amino acids: CASSTSGITGELFF. Here the CDR3 DNA reads TGTGCCAGCAGTACTAGCGGGATCACCGGGGAGCTGTTTTTT.

The chain uses TRBV11-1 and TRBJ2-3; 11 bases fit TRBD2. V was pared by 8 bases and J by 5 bases, with 27 bases of the junction left unmatched. Germline CDR1 SGHAT, CDR2 FQDESV (reference sequence). The CDR3 covers 21 residues. Here the CDR3 reads CASEFDRRGQPGLAVLDTQYF. CDR3 DNA: TGTGCCAGCGAGTTCGATAGACGTGGTCAACCGGGACTAGCGGTGTTAGATACGCAGTATTTT.

The sample holds a few counts of this clonotype. The V call is TRBV7-2, the J call TRBJ1-6; 9 bases match TRBD1. Germline V gene data show CDR1 as SGHTA and CDR2 as FQGNSA. Trimming cost V 1 base and J 10 bases; bases outside gene matches: 5. This CDR3 comprises 15 residues. CDR3 sequence: CASSLVDRGKSPLHF. In nucleotides, the CDR3 is TGTGCCAGCAGCTTAGTCGACAGGGGGAAATCACCCCTCCACTTT.

This clonotype was observed a handful of times. The chain joins TRBV10-3 to TRBJ1-3, with 7 nucleotides matching TRBD1. The junction had 5 bases not matched to a gene; V was cut back by 7 bases and J by 2 bases. Germline V gene sequence: CDR1 ENHRY, CDR2 SYGVKD. The CDR3 has 14 residues. CDR3 in amino acids: CAINIDRAGNTIYF. The CDR3, as DNA: TGTGCCATCAATATCGACAGGGCTGGAAACACCATATATTTT.

This clonotype appeared a few times. The chain links TRBV29-1 to TRBJ2-1, with a tentative D call TRBD2 (5 bases). The CDR3 sequence is 15 residues long. Germline V gene sequence: CDR1 SQVTM, CDR2 ANQGSEA. V was cut by 1 base and J by 8 bases, with 18 bases left in between. The CDR3 nucleotides read TGCAGCGTTGAAGGGGGTTCGGGGTTTGATGATGAGCAGTTCTTC. It codes for CSVEGGSGFDDEQFF.

Ten or more counts support this clonotype. The junction does not match germline at one end; this may be a read error. V is TRBV12-3 or TRBV12-4 and J is TRBJ2-5, with 7 bases that match TRBD1. This CDR3 region has 13 residues. The CDR3 sequence: CASSLGQQETQYF. The DNA for the CDR3 is TGCGCCAGCAGCTTGGGACAGCAAGAGACCCAGTACTTC.

V and J are TRBV18 and TRBJ1-4; no definite D call. This CDR3 comprises 15 residues. Germline V CDR1 and CDR2: KGHSH, LQKENI. The ends were cut back, 2 bases at V and 8 bases at J, with 15 bases in the middle. This chain's CDR3 is CASSPREGRSEKLFF. CDR3 DNA: TGTGCCAGCTCACCAAGGGAGGGTCGGTCCGAAAAACTGTTTTTT.

V usage is TRBV29-1 and J usage is TRBJ2-3, with 9 bases fitting TRBD2. CDR3 length equals 13 residues. V shed 4 bases and J 4 bases; nucleotides not matched to a gene: 3. Germline V gene data show CDR1 as SQVTM and CDR2 as ANQGSEA. The CDR3 loop reads CSVVGLAADTQYF. Written as DNA, the CDR3 is TGCAGCGTTGTGGGACTAGCCGCAGATACGCAGTATTTT.